Below are 32 T cell receptor beta chains sequenced from a single sample in a study of blood T cell repertoires in COVID-19. TCRdb's copy holds only in-frame clones and misses some; the assay was immunoSEQ multiplex PCR. The profile shows 150,000 to 200,000 clones, 80% to 90% of them singletons. Sample: peripheral blood. The receptor set was obtained from a man aged 45 to 65 with active or convalescent COVID-19.

The chain joins TRBV11-2 to TRBJ1-2; perhaps TRBD1 as D (5 bases). The CDR3 runs 13 residues. CDR1 and CDR2 (germline): SGHAT, FQNNGV. V was shortened by 1 base and J by 8 bases, with 11 bases between the two germline ends. In DNA form, the CDR3 reads TGTGCCAGCAGCTTAGTCTGGGCAGGGGGCTACACCTTC. Protein sequence: CASSLVWAGGYTF. Combining the CDR3 with reference TRBV11-2 and TRBJ1-2 gives the whole variable domain EAGVAQSPRYKIIEKRQSVAFWCNPISGHATLYWYQQILGQGPKLLIQFQNNGVVDDSQLPKDRFSAERLKGVDSTLKIQPAKLEDSAVYLCASSLVWAGGYTFGSGTRLTVV.

The chain links TRBV5-1 to TRBJ1-6; D gene uncertain. This CDR3 is 15 amino acids long. Looked up from germline, CDR1 is SGHRS and CDR2 is YFSETQ. V lost 4 bases to trimming and J lost 6 bases, with 14 bases between them. CDR3 amino acids: CASSDPTRSNSPLHF. The CDR3 DNA reads as TGCGCCAGCAGCGACCCCACGAGGAGTAATTCACCCCTCCACTTT.

The chain employs TRBV28 and TRBJ1-4; the D is unclear. Trimming removed 4 bases at V and 7 bases at J, with 10 bases between. This CDR3 comprises 13 residues. Germline V lookup: CDR1 MDHEN, CDR2 SYDVKM. CDR3 in amino acids: CASSSGLSEKLFF. The CDR3 nucleotides are TGTGCCAGCAGTTCAGGATTGTCTGAAAAACTGTTTTTT. Complete variable domain (other parts from reference TRBV28 and TRBJ1-4): DVKVTQSSRYLVKRTGEKVFLECVQDMDHENMFWYRQDPGLGLRLIYFSYDVKMKEKGDIPEGYSVSREKKERFSLILESASTNQTSMYLCASSSGLSEKLFFGSGTQLSVL.

The chain uses TRBV3-1 (or the pseudogene TRBV3-2) and TRBJ1-2, with D maybe TRBD1 (5 bases). Trimming cost V 4 bases and J 2 bases, with 14 bases left between them. From germline, CDR1 is LGHDT and CDR2 YNNKEL (reference sequence). The CDR3 has 15 residues. CDR3 residues: CASSPTQGTNYGYTF. In DNA, the CDR3 is TGTGCCAGCAGCCCCACCCAGGGTACGAACTATGGCTACACCTTC.

The gene calls are TRBV6-6 and TRBJ2-1, with 8 positions matching TRBD2. The V gene's germline CDR1 is MNHNY and CDR2 SVGAGI (reference sequence). V lost 5 bases, J lost 1 base, and 7 bases stayed unmatched. CDR3 length: 16 amino acids. The chain's CDR3 is CASSTAGVRSYNEQFF. DNA for the CDR3: TGTGCCAGCAGTACAGCGGGGGTAAGGTCCTACAATGAGCAGTTCTTC.

This clone has only one observation. The chain recombines TRBV7-2 with TRBJ2-2, with 8 bases identical to TRBD1. The CDR3 loop spans 17 amino acids. Trimming at V came to 5 bases and at J to 7 bases, leaving 15 bases not matched to a gene. Germline CDR1 reads SGHTA; CDR2 reads FQGNSA. The CDR3: CASSLTLDRALDGELFF. In DNA form, the CDR3 reads TGTGCCAGCAGCCTCACCCTGGACAGGGCCTTGGACGGGGAGCTGTTTTTT.

This clone has only one observation. This chain joins TRBV9 and TRBJ2-2; 12 bases map to TRBD1. Germline lookup yields CDR1 SGDLS and CDR2 YYNGEE. There are 16 residues in the CDR3. J gave up 7 bases and V 1 base, and 5 bases lay outside the gene matches. CDR3 loop: CASSVQGQGAGGELFF. The DNA of the CDR3 is TGTGCCAGCAGCGTACAGGGACAGGGGGCCGGCGGGGAGCTGTTTTTT.

The rearrangement joins TRBV9 to TRBJ2-7; the match to TRBD1 covers 9 bases. Germline V lookup: CDR1 SGDLS, CDR2 YYNGEE. CDR3 size: 16 residues. V gave up 3 bases and J gave up 7 bases; unmatched junction bases: 14. The CDR3 loop is CASSAGTGLVAVEQYF. CDR3 coding DNA: TGTGCCAGCAGCGCCGGGACAGGGTTGGTGGCTGTGGAGCAGTACTTC.

The chain couples TRBV5-6 to TRBJ2-3; D is possibly TRBD1 (6 bases). The CDR3 is 15 residues long. Germline V gene data show CDR1 as SGHDT and CDR2 as YYEEEE. The V end lost 3 bases, the J end lost 4 bases, and 15 bases lay between the germline ends. CDR3 nucleotide sequence: TGTGCCAGCAGCTCAGGGGCCCGTGGGGCAGATACGCAGTATTTT. Amino acid sequence: CASSSGARGADTQYF.

The genes are TRBV7-2 and TRBJ1-5, with 9 bases identical to TRBD1. The germline gives CDR1 SGHTA, CDR2 FQGNSA. V dropped 5 bases and J dropped 2; count of bases not matched to a gene: 4. The CDR3 runs 15 residues. The CDR3 nucleotides read TGTGCCAGCAGCGACGGGGACAGGGGCAATCAGCCCCAGCATTTT. Protein product: CASSDGDRGNQPQHF.

The rearrangement links TRBV15 to TRBJ1-5; unclear D gene. The germline gives CDR1 LNHNV, CDR2 YYDKDF (reference sequence). The CDR3 contains 15 residues. Trimming cost V 1 base and J 0 bases, with 7 bases left between them. The CDR3 DNA sequence: TGTGCCACCAGCAGAGCCAGTTATAGCAATCAGCCCCAGCATTTT. This sequence encodes CATSRASYSNQPQHF.

This chain links TRBV4-2 with TRBJ2-1; 7 bases are shared with TRBD2. The germline gives CDR1 LGHNA, CDR2 YNFKEQ. The CDR3 is made up of 15 amino acids. The J segment lost 7 bases and the V segment lost 1 base, leaving 7 bases of the junction unmatched. CDR3 nucleotide sequence: TGTGCCAGCAGCCAAGTAGGGACTAATATAAATGAGCAGTTCTTC. Its translation is CASSQVGTNINEQFF.

The gene calls are TRBV6-5 and TRBJ2-1; D may be TRBD1 (6 bases). Trimming removed 5 bases at V and 2 bases at J, with 13 bases between. Germline V lookup: CDR1 MNHEY, CDR2 SVGAGI. The CDR3 length is 15 residues. CDR3 DNA sequence: TGTGCCAGCAGTACTGCAGGGGAGCCCTACAATGAGCAGTTCTTC. Protein sequence: CASSTAGEPYNEQFF.

The chain joins TRBV19 to TRBJ1-6; TRBD1 might be the D (6 bases). With 4 bases removed from V and 8 bases from J, the gap between germline ends came to 18 bases. Germline CDR1 LNHDA, CDR2 SQIVND (reference sequence). The CDR3 contains 16 residues. The CDR3 protein is CASSTTIGRGDSPLHF. The CDR3 coding sequence is TGTGCCAGTAGTACGACCATTGGCAGGGGTGATTCACCCCTCCACTTT.

The rearrangement uses TRBV6-5 and TRBJ1-5, with D uncertain. V gave up 0 bases and J gave up 0 bases, with 9 bases separating them. This CDR3 contains 16 residues. Germline V gene lookup returns CDR1 MNHEY and CDR2 SVGAGI. The CDR3 DNA follows: TGTGCCAGCAGTTACTCGTATGCAGATAGCAATCAGCCCCAGCATTTT. Its translation: CASSYSYADSNQPQHF.

The rearrangement joins TRBV28 to TRBJ1-1, with TRBD1 as a possible D gene (5 bases). V shed 6 bases and J shed 5 bases, with 16 bases lying between them. The germline gives CDR1 MDHEN, CDR2 SYDVKM. The CDR3 extends over 14 amino acids. In DNA, the CDR3 is TGTGCCAGCAGCTCCCACGGGGGTAGGACTGAAGCTTTCTTT. Its translation: CASSSHGGRTEAFF.

The rearrangement joins TRBV7-8 to TRBJ2-3; D is uncertain. CDR1 and CDR2 (germline): SGHVS, FQNEAQ. The CDR3 has 12 residues. Trimming took off 5 bases at V and 0 bases at J, with 3 bases between the two ends. CDR3 nucleotides: TGTGCCAGCAGCCCAAGCACAGATACGCAGTATTTT. Its translation: CASSPSTDTQYF.

V is TRBV10-3 and J is TRBJ2-1; 11 bases line up with TRBD2. The CDR3 is 13 residues long. Germline CDR1 ENHRY, CDR2 SYGVKD. V was pared by 11 bases and J by 6 bases, with 6 bases of the junction left unmatched. The CDR3 spells CAASGTSGNEQFF. The CDR3, as DNA: TGTGCCGCCTCCGGGACTAGCGGCAATGAGCAGTTCTTC.

V and J are TRBV28 and TRBJ1-2; 8 positions match TRBD1. There are 13 residues in the CDR3. The V and J ends lost 5 bases and 8 bases, in that order; junction bases with no gene match: 7. Germline CDR1 is MDHEN and CDR2 is SYDVKM. This chain's CDR3 is CASSPRDRQGYTF. The DNA of the CDR3 is TGTGCCAGCAGTCCCAGGGACAGGCAAGGCTACACCTTC.

The genes are TRBV29-1 and TRBJ2-1; a possible D gene is TRBD2 (6 bases). V dropped 7 bases and J dropped 9 bases, with 13 bases sitting between them. The CDR3 covers 11 residues. Germline lookup yields CDR1 SQVTM and CDR2 ANQGSEA. The CDR3 DNA reads TGCAGCGGACTACTAGCAAGTGAGCAGTTCTTC. It translates to CSGLLASEQFF.

As to this clone: The same CDR3 is also encoded by other DNA sequences in this sample. This chain links TRBV9 with TRBJ1-1; D uncertain. With 0 bases removed from V and 2 bases from J, the gap between germline ends came to 5 bases. This CDR3 is built from 13 residues. Per germline, CDR1 SGDLS and CDR2 YYNGEE. DNA of the CDR3: TGTGCCAGCAGCGTAGCGGTAAACACTGAAGCTTTCTTT. This sequence encodes CASSVAVNTEAFF.

The CDR3 sequence is CATSDPGQGSAFF. The CDR3 DNA sequence: TGTGCCACCAGTGATCCAGGACAGGGATCTGCTTTCTTT. V and J are TRBV24-1 and TRBJ1-1; 8 bases fit TRBD1. V was clipped by 3 bases and J by 11 bases; unmatched bases: 7. The germline CDR1 and CDR2 sequences are KGHDR and SFDVKD. This CDR3 comprises 13 residues.

This chain uses TRBV19 with TRBJ2-1; 9 bases are a match to TRBD2. CDR3 length equals 16 residues. J gave up 6 bases and V 3 bases, and 9 bases lay outside the gene matches. Germline-derived CDR1 and CDR2 are LNHDA and SQIVND (reference sequence). The CDR3 loop reads CASSILREGTLNEQFF. Here the CDR3 DNA reads TGTGCCAGTAGTATTTTGCGGGAGGGAACTCTCAATGAGCAGTTCTTC.

The chain combines TRBV28 with TRBJ1-2; D perhaps matches TRBD1 (5 bases). CDR3 length: 16 amino acids. The ends were cut back, 7 bases at V and 2 bases at J, with 20 bases in the middle. Germline lookup yields CDR1 MDHEN and CDR2 SYDVKM. Here the CDR3 DNA reads TGTGCCAGCACCCCCCTGGGGGAGGGCGGCAACTATGGCTACACCTTC. Protein sequence: CASTPLGEGGNYGYTF.

J is TRBJ1-3 and V is TRBV10-3; D not resolved. Germline CDR1 ENHRY, CDR2 SYGVKD. With 7 bases removed from V and 2 bases from J, the gap between germline ends came to 15 bases. The CDR3 is 15 amino acids. The CDR3 nucleotides read TGTGCCATCACTGAAGCTCTCTCCACTGGAAACACCATATATTTT. Its translation: CAITEALSTGNTIYF.

This clone showed up just once. The chain has TRBV7-2 and TRBJ2-1; D is possibly TRBD2 (5 bases). Trimming stripped 5 bases from V and 3 bases from J, with 8 bases between. The CDR3 has 13 amino acids. Germline lookup yields CDR1 SGHTA and CDR2 FQGNSA. The CDR3 nucleotides are TGTGCCAGCAGCCCCGGGGTCTACAATGAGCAGTTCTTC. It specifies CASSPGVYNEQFF.

The chain links TRBV3-1 (or the pseudogene TRBV3-2) to TRBJ2-5; 9 bases map to TRBD2. The CDR3 length is 15 residues. V trimming: 4 bases; J trimming: 4 bases; junction bases outside the gene matches: 7. Looked up from germline, CDR1 is LGHDT and CDR2 is YNNKEL (reference sequence). CDR3 sequence (DNA): TGTGCCAGCAGCCGTAGCGGGAGAGTAGGAGAGACCCAGTACTTC. It codes for CASSRSGRVGETQYF.

As concerns this clone: Sequence at one end of the junction differs from germline and may be a read error. V and J are TRBV3-1 (or the pseudogene TRBV3-2) and TRBJ1-5, with D uncertain. The CDR3 is 13 residues long. Germline V gene data show CDR1 as LGHDT and CDR2 as YNNKEL (reference sequence). The CDR3 nucleotides are TGTGCCAGCAGCCAAGATCCCAGTCAGGCCCAGCATTTT. This codes for CASSQDPSQAQHF.

The chain joins TRBV10-3 to TRBJ2-3, with 11 nucleotides matching TRBD1. From germline, CDR1 is ENHRY and CDR2 SYGVKD. The V segment lost 7 bases and the J segment 4 bases; nucleotides outside the gene matches: 7. The CDR3 runs to 15 residues. The CDR3 DNA is TGTGCCATCACCCGGGACAGGGGGGGTGCAGATACGCAGTATTTT. It translates to CAITRDRGGADTQYF.

The chain joins TRBV30 to TRBJ2-5, with a tentative D call TRBD2 (5 bases). V was cut by 2 bases and J by 9 bases, with 16 bases left in between. This CDR3 has 13 residues. Looked up from germline, CDR1 is GTSNPN and CDR2 is SVGIG (reference sequence). CDR3 protein: CAWSSDGSGAQYF. The CDR3 coding sequence is TGTGCCTGGAGTTCAGACGGTTCCGGGGCCCAGTACTTC.

This clone was counted a few times. The rearrangement joins TRBV11-1 to TRBJ1-6; 8 bases map to TRBD1. This CDR3 has 14 amino acids. Germline CDR1 is SGHAT and CDR2 is FQDESV (reference sequence). Trimming cost V 4 bases and J 6 bases; bases outside gene matches: 2. The CDR3 nucleotides read TGTGCCAGCAGCTCGACAGGGGTTAATTCACCCCTCCACTTT. This encodes CASSSTGVNSPLHF.

The chain joins TRBV5-4 to TRBJ1-4; D is unclear. V lost 0 bases, J lost 0 bases, and 6 bases lay in between. Germline V gene lookup returns CDR1 SGHNT and CDR2 YYREEE (reference sequence). This CDR3 region has 15 residues. The CDR3, as DNA: TGTGCCAGCAGCTTGGGCGGAACAACTAATGAAAAACTGTTTTTT. It encodes CASSLGGTTNEKLFF.